This T cell receptor (beta chain) originates from a study of T cell changes during pregnancy in multiple sclerosis. Repertoires were generated with immunoSEQ multiplex PCR, while TCRdb's copy carries only in-frame clones and drops some. Of about 76,000 clones in the sample, just over 90% were seen once. The germline gives CDR1 LNHDA, CDR2 SQIVND (reference sequence). V was clipped by 4 bases and J by 2 bases; unmatched bases: 2. This CDR3 is built from 14 residues. Material: peripheral blood, obtained in the second trimester of pregnancy. This chain uses TRBV19 with TRBJ2-7, with TRBD2 identical over 10 bases. This sequence was found in a female donor with multiple sclerosis, enrolled in a pregnancy study. The CDR3 is CASSNGLAAYEQYF. The CDR3 DNA follows: TGTGCCAGTAGTAATGGACTAGCGGCCTACGAGCAGTACTTC.